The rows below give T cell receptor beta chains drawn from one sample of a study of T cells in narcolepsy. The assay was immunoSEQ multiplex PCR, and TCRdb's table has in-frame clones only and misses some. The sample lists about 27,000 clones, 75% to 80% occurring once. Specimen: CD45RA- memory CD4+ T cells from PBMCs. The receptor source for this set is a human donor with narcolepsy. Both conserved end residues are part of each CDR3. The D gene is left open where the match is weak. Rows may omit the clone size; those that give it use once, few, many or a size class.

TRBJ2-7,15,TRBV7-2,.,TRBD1,CASSSGQGRVHEQYF,TGTGCCAGCAGCTCGGGACAGGGAAGGGTCCACGAGCAGTACTTC
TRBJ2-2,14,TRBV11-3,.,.,CASSLERVPGELFF,TGTGCCAGCAGCTTAGAACGCGTCCCCGGGGAGCTGTTTTTT
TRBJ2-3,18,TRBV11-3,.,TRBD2,CASSLDSGGGALGDTQYF,TGTGCCAGCAGCTTAGATTCCGGCGGGGGGGCCCTCGGAGATACGCAGTATTTT
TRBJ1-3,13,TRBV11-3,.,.,CASSMSSGNTIYF,TGTGCCAGCAGCATGAGCTCTGGAAACACCATATATTTT
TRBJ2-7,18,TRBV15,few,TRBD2,CATSRARTSGGAGYEQYF,TGTGCCACCAGCAGAGCCCGGACTAGCGGGGGGGCCGGGTACGAGCAGTACTTC
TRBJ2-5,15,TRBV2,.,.,CASNPTKPPSETQYF,TGTGCCAGCAATCCGACTAAGCCTCCCTCGGAGACCCAGTACTTC
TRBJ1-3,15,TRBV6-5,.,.,CASMGGDVSGNTIYF,TGTGCCAGCATGGGGGGGGACGTCTCTGGAAACACCATATATTTT
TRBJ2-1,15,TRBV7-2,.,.,CASSLDKAGNNEQFF,TGTGCCAGCAGCTTGGACAAGGCGGGGAACAATGAGCAGTTCTTC
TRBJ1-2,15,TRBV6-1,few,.,CASSESAGSHYGYTF,TGTGCCAGCAGTGAATCCGCAGGGTCCCATTATGGCTACACCTTC
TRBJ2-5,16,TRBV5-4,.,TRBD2,CASSFKTSGKKETQYF,TGTGCCAGCAGCTTTAAAACTAGCGGGAAAAAAGAGACCCAGTACTTC
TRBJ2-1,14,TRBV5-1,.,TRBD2,CASSPSGGKKEQFF,TGCGCCAGCAGCCCTAGCGGGGGGAAAAAGGAGCAGTTCTTC
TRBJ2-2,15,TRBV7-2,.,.,CASSVYVRNTGELFF,TGTGCCAGCAGCGTGTACGTACGGAACACCGGGGAGCTGTTTTTT
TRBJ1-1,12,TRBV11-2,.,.,CASSPRGVEAFF,TGTGCCAGCAGCCCCCGTGGAGTTGAAGCTTTCTTT
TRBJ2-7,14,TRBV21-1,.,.,CASSNRLQGYEQYF,TGTGCCAGCAGCAATAGACTACAGGGTTACGAGCAGTACTTC
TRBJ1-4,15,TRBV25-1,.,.,CASSESLPTSEKLFF,TGTGCCAGCAGTGAATCACTGCCTACCAGCGAAAAACTGTTTTTT
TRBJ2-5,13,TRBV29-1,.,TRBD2,CSVLLAGKETQYF,TGCAGCGTCTTACTAGCGGGGAAAGAGACCCAGTACTTC